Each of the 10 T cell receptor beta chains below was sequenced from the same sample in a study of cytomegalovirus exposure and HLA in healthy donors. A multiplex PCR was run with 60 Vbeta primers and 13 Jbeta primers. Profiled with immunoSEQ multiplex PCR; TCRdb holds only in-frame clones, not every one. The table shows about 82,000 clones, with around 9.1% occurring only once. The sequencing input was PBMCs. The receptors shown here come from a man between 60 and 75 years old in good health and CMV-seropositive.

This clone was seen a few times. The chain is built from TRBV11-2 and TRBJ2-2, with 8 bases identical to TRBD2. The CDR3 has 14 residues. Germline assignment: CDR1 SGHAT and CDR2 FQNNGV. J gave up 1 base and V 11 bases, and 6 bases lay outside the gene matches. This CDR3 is CACRGGLNTGELFF. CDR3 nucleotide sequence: TGTGCCTGCCGGGGGGGACTGAACACCGGGGAGCTGTTTTTT.

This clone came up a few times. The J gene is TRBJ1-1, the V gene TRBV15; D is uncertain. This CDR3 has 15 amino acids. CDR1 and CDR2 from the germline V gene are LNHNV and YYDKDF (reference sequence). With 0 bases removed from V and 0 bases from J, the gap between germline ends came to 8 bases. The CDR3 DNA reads TGTGCCACCAGCAGAGACCGGGTTTTGAACACTGAAGCTTTCTTT. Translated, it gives CATSRDRVLNTEAFF.

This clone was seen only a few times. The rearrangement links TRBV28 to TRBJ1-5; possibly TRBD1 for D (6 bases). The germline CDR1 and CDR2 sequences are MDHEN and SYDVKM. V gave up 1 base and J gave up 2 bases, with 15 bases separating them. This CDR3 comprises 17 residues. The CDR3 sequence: CASSLFPYRTGNQPQHF. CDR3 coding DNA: TGTGCCAGCAGTTTATTCCCTTACAGGACAGGCAATCAGCCCCAGCATTTT.

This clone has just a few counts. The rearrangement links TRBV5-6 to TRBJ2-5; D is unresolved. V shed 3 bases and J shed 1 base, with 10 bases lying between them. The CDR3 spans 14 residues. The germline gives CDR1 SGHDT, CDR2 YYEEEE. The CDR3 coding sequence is TGTGCCAGCAGCTCCCTCGGGTCCCAAGAGACCCAGTACTTC. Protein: CASSSLGSQETQYF.

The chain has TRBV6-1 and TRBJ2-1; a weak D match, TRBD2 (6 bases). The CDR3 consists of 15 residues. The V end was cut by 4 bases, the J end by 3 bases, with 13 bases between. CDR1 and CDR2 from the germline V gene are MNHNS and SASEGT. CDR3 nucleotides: TGTGCCAGCAGTGCACCGATAGCGGACTACAATGAGCAGTTCTTC. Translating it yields CASSAPIADYNEQFF.

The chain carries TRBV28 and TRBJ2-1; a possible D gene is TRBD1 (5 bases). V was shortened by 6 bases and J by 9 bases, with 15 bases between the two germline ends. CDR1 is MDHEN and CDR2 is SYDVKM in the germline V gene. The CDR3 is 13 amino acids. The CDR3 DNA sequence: TGTGCCAGCAGCACGGACACTGTCGGTGAGCAGTTCTTC. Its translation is CASSTDTVGEQFF.

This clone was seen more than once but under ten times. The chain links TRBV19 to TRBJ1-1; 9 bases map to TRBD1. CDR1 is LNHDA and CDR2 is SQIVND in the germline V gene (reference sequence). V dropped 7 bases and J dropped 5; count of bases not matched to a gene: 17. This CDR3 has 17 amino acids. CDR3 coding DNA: TGTGCCAGTACCCCCGTGGGACAGGGAATGATGCCGACTGAAGCTTTCTTT. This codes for CASTPVGQGMMPTEAFF.

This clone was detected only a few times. The CDR3 DNA is TGTGACAGAGGGAGTTATAGCAATCAGCCCCAGCATTTT. Translated: CDRGSYSNQPQHF. The chain couples TRBV28 to TRBJ1-5; D remains unclear. Germline V lookup: CDR1 MDHEN, CDR2 SYDVKM. The CDR3 is made up of 13 amino acids.

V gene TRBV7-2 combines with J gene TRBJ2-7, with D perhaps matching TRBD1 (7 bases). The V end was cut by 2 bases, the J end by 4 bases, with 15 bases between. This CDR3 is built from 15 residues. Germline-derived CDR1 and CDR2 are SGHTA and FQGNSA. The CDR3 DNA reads TGTGCCAGCAGCTTAAATCCGGCAGGGGGGTACGAGCAGTACGTC. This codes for CASSLNPAGGYEQYV.

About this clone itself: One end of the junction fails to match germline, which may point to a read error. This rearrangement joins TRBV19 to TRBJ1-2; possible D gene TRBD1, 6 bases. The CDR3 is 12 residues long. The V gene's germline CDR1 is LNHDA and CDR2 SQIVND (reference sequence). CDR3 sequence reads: CASTGDDYGYSF. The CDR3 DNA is TGTGCCAGTACAGGGGACGACTATGGCTACTCCTTC.